Shown below are 30 T cell receptor beta chains from a single sample sequenced in a study of T cell changes during pregnancy in multiple sclerosis. Sequencing was performed with immunoSEQ multiplex PCR; in TCRdb, only in-frame clones are kept and a portion is missing. The profile shows tens of thousands of clones, 85% to 95% of them singletons. The sample consisted of CD8+ T cells from peripheral blood mononuclear cells, taken before pregnancy. Receptor source: a female donor with multiple sclerosis, enrolled in a pregnancy study.

V gene TRBV6-5 combines with J gene TRBJ2-6, with D uncertain. Trimming shortened V by 7 bases and J by 2 bases, and 6 bases separated the two germline ends. Germline CDR1 is MNHEY and CDR2 is SVGAGI. This CDR3 comprises 13 residues. The CDR3 DNA reads TGTGCCAGCACCCAGACTGGGGCCAACGTCCTGACTTTC. Encoded protein: CASTQTGANVLTF.

CDR3: CASSELTGSETEAFF. CDR3 bases: TGTGCCAGCAGTGAGTTGACAGGGTCGGAGACTGAAGCTTTCTTT. This chain links TRBV2 with TRBJ1-1; 7 nucleotides agree with TRBD1. This CDR3 spans 15 amino acids. V lost 3 bases to trimming and J lost 5 bases; unmatched junction nucleotides: 9. Germline V CDR1 and CDR2: SNHLY, FYNNEI.

Only one count was recorded for this clone. The chain carries TRBV6-6 and TRBJ2-5; 14 bases are shared with TRBD2. The V gene's germline CDR1 is MNHNY and CDR2 SVGAGI (reference sequence). This CDR3 is built from 15 residues. V was clipped by 6 bases and J by 4 bases; unmatched bases: 4. The chain's CDR3 is CASREGLAGGETQYF. DNA for the CDR3: TGTGCCAGCAGAGAAGGACTAGCGGGAGGAGAGACCCAGTACTTC.

The chain employs TRBV2 and TRBJ1-6; maybe TRBD1 (6 bases). Per germline, CDR1 SNHLY and CDR2 FYNNEI. The V end was cut by 5 bases, the J end by 5 bases, with 13 bases between. This CDR3 has 15 residues. The CDR3 region has the DNA TGTGCCAGCAGTAAAAGCCGGGACAATAATTCACCCCTCCACTTT. This gives the protein CASSKSRDNNSPLHF.

The rearrangement uses TRBV27 and TRBJ2-3; tentatively, D is TRBD1 (5 bases). This CDR3 spans 18 amino acids. Germline loops: CDR1 MNHEY, CDR2 SMNVEV (reference sequence). The V gene lost 4 bases and the J gene lost 1 base, with 21 bases spanning the gap. CDR3 nucleotides: TGTGCCAGCAGTTCACCTCCCTACAGGTTCTTGGGCACAGATACGCAGTATTTT. Translation: CASSSPPYRFLGTDTQYF.

The chain employs TRBV28 and TRBJ2-1; TRBD2 might be the D (6 bases). The CDR3 is made up of 16 amino acids. Germline V gene lookup returns CDR1 MDHEN and CDR2 SYDVKM. The V and J ends lost 5 bases and 2 bases respectively, with 16 bases between them. CDR3 DNA: TGTGCCAGCAGTACGCTTGTCGGGAGACCCTACAATGAGCAGTTCTTC. It yields the protein CASSTLVGRPYNEQFF.

A remark on this clone: Distinct nucleotide sequences in the sample also encode this CDR3. CDR3 coding DNA: TGTGCCAGCAGCTTAGGGGGGGGCGAGCAGTACTTC. Amino acid sequence: CASSLGGGEQYF. The rearrangement uses TRBV7-9 and TRBJ2-7; 7 bases line up with TRBD2. J gave up 6 bases and V 1 base, and 0 bases lay outside the gene matches. Looked up from germline, CDR1 is SEHNR and CDR2 is FQNEAQ (reference sequence). The CDR3 has 12 residues.

The chain combines TRBV30 with TRBJ1-2; 7 bases are a match to TRBD1. After removal of 1 base from V and 3 bases from J, the junction contained 8 bases not matched to a gene. There are 15 residues in the CDR3. The germline CDR1 and CDR2 sequences are GTSNPN and SVGIG (reference sequence). CDR3 in amino acids: CAWSEGRGFDYGYTF. DNA of the CDR3: TGTGCCTGGAGTGAGGGCAGGGGGTTCGACTATGGCTACACCTTC.

The chain has TRBV27 and TRBJ2-1; 9 nucleotides line up with TRBD2. V shed 5 bases and J 8 bases; nucleotides not matched to a gene: 13. CDR3 length: 16 amino acids. The V gene's germline CDR1 is MNHEY and CDR2 SMNVEV (reference sequence). Here the CDR3 reads CASSPYSGSIGDEQFF. CDR3 DNA sequence: TGTGCCAGCAGTCCATATAGCGGGAGTATTGGGGATGAGCAGTTCTTC.

The chain is built from TRBV5-4 and TRBJ2-6; D not resolved. This CDR3 is 13 amino acids long. V was cut by 7 bases and J by 1 base, with 6 bases left in between. Germline lookup yields CDR1 SGHNT and CDR2 YYREEE (reference sequence). This CDR3 is CASGKSGANVLTF. CDR3 DNA: TGTGCCAGCGGCAAATCTGGGGCCAACGTCCTGACTTTC.

The chain employs TRBV2 and TRBJ2-7; 11 nucleotides line up with TRBD1. Germline lookup yields CDR1 SNHLY and CDR2 FYNNEI. This CDR3 is 14 amino acids long. J lost 4 bases, V lost 4 bases, and 3 bases had no gene match. For the CDR3, the DNA is TGTGCCAGCAGTGCCGGGACAGGGGGATACGAGCAGTACTTC. Translating gives CASSAGTGGYEQYF.

The chain is built from TRBV27 and TRBJ1-1; tentative D call: TRBD1 (5 bases). The V gene lost 0 bases and the J gene lost 6 bases, with 11 bases spanning the gap. The CDR3 sequence is 14 residues long. Germline V gene sequence: CDR1 MNHEY, CDR2 SMNVEV (reference sequence). CDR3 region: CASSLSSGFAEAFF. The CDR3 region has the DNA TGTGCCAGCAGTTTATCTTCAGGGTTCGCTGAAGCTTTCTTT.

J is TRBJ2-1 and V is TRBV29-1; maybe TRBD2 (5 bases). CDR1 is SQVTM, CDR2 ANQGSEA, per germline. V gave up 5 bases and J gave up 3 bases, with 8 bases separating them. The CDR3 sequence is 12 residues long. The chain's CDR3 is CSVRGIYNEQFF. The CDR3 nucleotides read TGCAGCGTTAGAGGGATCTACAATGAGCAGTTCTTC.

A single count supports this clone. This sequence joins TRBV4-3 and TRBJ2-1; a weak D match, TRBD2 (6 bases). The germline V gene has CDR1 LGHNA and CDR2 YSLEER. The CDR3 spans 15 residues. V lost 9 bases and J 3 bases, leaving 18 bases between the germline ends. The CDR3 DNA sequence: TGCGCCAGAAAGACTAGTCGGGACTTCTACAATGAGCAGTTCTTC. It codes for CARKTSRDFYNEQFF.

V is TRBV4-1 and J is TRBJ2-7; 8 bases are a match to TRBD2. This CDR3 is built from 17 residues. Trimming cost V 1 base and J 4 bases; bases outside gene matches: 12. Germline loops: CDR1 MGHRA, CDR2 YSYEKL. CDR3 nucleotides: TGCGCCAGCAGCCAAGCGGCTGGAGCGGGAGTTTATTACGAGCAGTACTTC. Amino acids: CASSQAAGAGVYYEQYF.

The gene calls are TRBV19 and TRBJ1-1; the D gene is possibly TRBD1 (6 bases). The V end lost 6 bases, the J end lost 4 bases, and 9 bases lay between the germline ends. The germline CDR1 and CDR2 sequences are LNHDA and SQIVND (reference sequence). The CDR3 totals 12 residues. CDR3 residues: CASRGGGTEAFF. The DNA of the CDR3 is TGTGCCAGTAGGGGAGGGGGCACTGAAGCTTTCTTT. The whole variable domain, filled in from reference TRBV19 and TRBJ1-1, reads DGGITQSPKYLFRKEGQNVTLSCEQNLNHDAMYWYRQDPGQGLRLIYYSQIVNDFQKGDIAEGYSVSREKKESFPLTVTSAQKNPTAFYLCASRGGGTEAFFGQGTRLTVV.

This clone appeared a single time. This chain connects TRBV14 to TRBJ2-1; 7 nucleotides agree with TRBD2. This CDR3 is built from 16 residues. The germline V gene encodes CDR1 SGHDN and CDR2 FVKESK. The V and J ends lost 2 bases and 4 bases, in that order; junction bases with no gene match: 8. CDR3 DNA sequence: TGTGCCAGCAGCCAACCTGGGACTACAAATTACAATGAGCAGTTCTTC. Translation gives CASSQPGTTNYNEQFF.

V usage is TRBV13 and J usage is TRBJ2-7; TRBD2 might be the D (5 bases). CDR1 is PRHDT, CDR2 FYEKMQ, per germline (reference sequence). The V and J ends lost 5 bases and 6 bases respectively, with 14 bases between them. The length of the CDR3 is 13 residues. Here the CDR3 DNA reads TGTGCCAGCAGCGTACTAGTACGGAGCGAGCAGTACTTC. It specifies CASSVLVRSEQYF.

The gene calls are TRBV7-8 and TRBJ1-1; no reliable D call. The CDR3 totals 14 residues. V lost 2 bases to trimming and J lost 10 bases, with 17 bases between them. Germline CDR1 is SGHVS and CDR2 is FQNEAQ. CDR3 nucleotides: TGTGCCAGCAGCTTATATTCCGAGGTTCTTCGAGCTTTCTTT. Translation: CASSLYSEVLRAFF. The variable domain in full, with the rest retrieved from reference TRBV7-8 and TRBJ1-1, is GAGVSQSPRYKVAKRGQDVALRCDPISGHVSLFWYQQALGQGPEFLTYFQNEAQLDKSGLPSDRFFAERPEGSVSTLKIQRTQQEDSAVYLCASSLYSEVLRAFFGQGTRLTVV.

As for this clone: Other DNA sequences in the sample encode the same CDR3. V usage is TRBV5-6 and J usage is TRBJ2-3; perhaps TRBD1 as D (5 bases). Germline CDR1 is SGHDT and CDR2 is YYEEEE. The CDR3 sequence is 12 residues long. V lost 4 bases, J lost 3 bases, and 6 bases lay in between. The CDR3 reads CASSRGTDTQYF. The CDR3 nucleotides read TGTGCCAGCAGCAGGGGAACAGATACGCAGTATTTT.

The CDR3 region has the DNA TGTGCCAGCAGTTTCTCGGGACAGGGAAGTTTTGGCGGGAGTTACGAGCAGTACTTC. It codes for CASSFSGQGSFGGSYEQYF. The rearrangement joins TRBV28 to TRBJ2-7; 9 nucleotides align to TRBD1. CDR1 and CDR2 (germline): MDHEN, SYDVKM. V trimming: 3 bases; J trimming: 4 bases; junction bases outside the gene matches: 19. The CDR3 contains 19 residues.

This rearrangement joins TRBV2 to TRBJ2-7, with D unresolved. The V end lost 3 bases, the J end lost 3 bases, and 6 bases lay between the germline ends. CDR3 length equals 12 residues. Germline CDR1 SNHLY, CDR2 FYNNEI. CDR3 residues: CASSDSLYEQYF. In DNA form, the CDR3 reads TGTGCCAGCAGTGATAGTCTCTACGAGCAGTACTTC.

In this sample, this clone turned up a few times. The rearrangement links TRBV27 to TRBJ2-3, with 7 bases fitting TRBD1. The CDR3 loop spans 17 amino acids. The V gene end was trimmed by 2 bases and the J gene end by 1 base; junction bases not matched to a gene: 9. CDR1 MNHEY and CDR2 SMNVEV come from the germline V gene (reference sequence). The CDR3: CASSLEGGYWGTDTQYF. The CDR3, as DNA: TGTGCCAGCAGTTTAGAAGGGGGCTACTGGGGCACAGATACGCAGTATTTT.

The CDR3: CASSSHNLPQYF. CDR3 sequence (DNA): TGTGCCAGCAGCTCCCATAATCTACCGCAGTATTTT. This rearrangement joins TRBV7-9 to TRBJ2-3; no clear D gene. The CDR3 runs 12 residues. Per the germline V gene, CDR1 is SEHNR and CDR2 is FQNEAQ (reference sequence). Deletions cut 4 bases from V and 10 bases from J, with 12 bases between.

The chain is built from TRBV28 and TRBJ2-5, with TRBD1 identical over 8 bases. With V trimmed by 2 bases and J by 1 base, 24 bases remained unmatched. There are 22 residues in the CDR3. Germline assignment: CDR1 MDHEN and CDR2 SYDVKM. CDR3 sequence reads: CASSLATPSDREGLETQETQYF. Here the CDR3 DNA reads TGTGCCAGCAGTTTAGCCACTCCCTCGGACAGGGAAGGATTAGAGACCCAAGAGACCCAGTACTTC.

The chain uses TRBV19 and TRBJ2-5, with D perhaps matching TRBD2 (5 bases). The germline V gene encodes CDR1 LNHDA and CDR2 SQIVND (reference sequence). This CDR3 has 15 amino acids. V shed 5 bases and J shed 4 bases, with 17 bases lying between them. The DNA for the CDR3 is TGTGCCAGTAGTCCTATGGACTCCGCATTAGAGACCCAGTACTTC. Residues: CASSPMDSALETQYF.

The genes are TRBV18 and TRBJ2-1; TRBD2 matches 7 bases. Germline CDR1 reads KGHSH; CDR2 reads LQKENI. The CDR3 consists of 16 residues. Trimming removed 2 bases from V and 7 bases from J; junction bases left unmatched: 11. The CDR3 loop is CASSPSVAGEGNEQFF. The CDR3 DNA reads TGTGCCAGCTCACCATCGGTGGCGGGAGAGGGGAATGAGCAGTTCTTC.

The V gene is TRBV7-8, the J gene TRBJ2-6; perhaps TRBD1 as D (5 bases). Germline assignment: CDR1 SGHVS and CDR2 FQNEAQ. The CDR3 loop spans 14 amino acids. V was cut by 6 bases and J by 2 bases, with 8 bases left in between. The CDR3 sequence: CASRGPAGANVLTF. As DNA, the CDR3 is TGTGCCAGCAGGGGGCCCGCTGGGGCCAACGTCCTGACTTTC. The variable domain in full, completed from reference TRBV7-8 and TRBJ2-6, reads GAGVSQSPRYKVAKRGQDVALRCDPISGHVSLFWYQQALGQGPEFLTYFQNEAQLDKSGLPSDRFFAERPEGSVSTLKIQRTQQEDSAVYLCASRGPAGANVLTFGAGSRLTVL.

This clone appeared once. J is TRBJ2-3 and V is TRBV13, with 8 bases matching TRBD2. V was pared by 1 base and J by 4 bases, with 10 bases of the junction left unmatched. Germline V CDR1 and CDR2: PRHDT, FYEKMQ (reference sequence). The CDR3 covers 17 residues. The CDR3 nucleotides are TGTGCCAGCAGCTTAGAGGGGCAAAGAGCGGGAGCAGATACGCAGTATTTT. Translation: CASSLEGQRAGADTQYF.

This rearrangement joins TRBV30 to TRBJ1-5; the D is unclear. The CDR3 spans 14 residues. V dropped 3 bases and J dropped 0 bases, with 9 bases sitting between them. Germline V gives CDR1 GTSNPN, CDR2 SVGIG (reference sequence). CDR3 amino acids: CAWRENYSNQPQHF. CDR3 DNA: TGTGCCTGGAGGGAAAACTATAGCAATCAGCCCCAGCATTTT.